These T cell receptor beta chains were read from a single sample in a study of blood T cell repertoires in COVID-19. Only in-frame clones appear in the TCRdb table, and some are missing; sequencing was by immunoSEQ multiplex PCR. The data hold roughly 38,000 clones, with 85% to 90% observed a single time. Sequencing was done on a sample of peripheral blood. These receptors all stem from a man aged 70-80 years with acute or convalescent COVID-19. CDR3s include the opening cysteine and the closing phenylalanine or tryptophan. The D gene is left open where the match is weak. Clone size is shown for a subset of rows, as once, few, many or a class of expanded clone.

v_gene	abundance	j_gene	d_gene	CDR3nt	CDR3aa
TRBV5-1	once	TRBJ2-1	NA	TGCGCCAGCAGCTTGGTGGGGGAGGTGAACAATGAGCAGTTCTTC	CASSLVGEVNNEQFF
TRBV18	once	TRBJ1-5	NA	TGTGCCAGCTCAACCGGAACAGGGTATAGCAATCAGCCCCAGCATTTT	CASSTGTGYSNQPQHF
TRBV5-1	few	TRBJ1-6	TRBD1	TGCGCCAGCAACACCGGGACAGGGGGTTCACCCCTCCACTTT	CASNTGTGGSPLHF
TRBV7-9	NA	TRBJ1-5	NA	TGTGCCAGCAGCCCACTGACACAGGGACAGCCCCAGCATTTT	CASSPLTQGQPQHF
TRBV18	NA	TRBJ1-6	TRBD1	TGTGCCAGCTCATCCAGGACAGGGGCCTCACCCCTCCACTTT	CASSSRTGASPLHF
TRBV18	NA	TRBJ1-1	TRBD1	TGTGCCAGCTCACCAACAGGGGGCAACCCCCAAGACACTGAAGCTTTCTTT	CASSPTGGNPQDTEAFF
TRBV5-1	once	TRBJ2-5	TRBD1	TGCGCCAGCAGCTTATTACCGGGACAGGAAGAGACCCAGTACTTC	CASSLLPGQEETQYF
TRBV27	few	TRBJ1-2	TRBD1	TGTGCCAGCAGTTCCGGGACAGGGGTTCTCGGCTACACCTTC	CASSSGTGVLGYTF
TRBV4-1	NA	TRBJ2-1	TRBD2	TGCGCCAGCAGCCCGCTAGCGGGCGGCAATGAGCAGTTCTTC	CASSPLAGGNEQFF
TRBV2	once	TRBJ1-6	NA	TGTGCCAGCAGTCCCACGTACAGGGACTCACCCCTCCACTTT	CASSPTYRDSPLHF
TRBV19	NA	TRBJ2-7	TRBD2	TGTGCCAGTAGCCCTAGCGGAGTTTCCTACGAGCAGTACTTC	CASSPSGVSYEQYF
TRBV27	NA	TRBJ2-7	TRBD1	TGTGCCAGCAGTCCCAGGACAGGGCACTCCTACGAGCAGTACTTC	CASSPRTGHSYEQYF
TRBV6-6	NA	TRBJ2-1	NA	TGTGCCAGCACCACAAGCGGGGACAGGCTGTTCTTC	CASTTSGDRLFF
TRBV28	NA	TRBJ2-1	NA	TGTGCCAGCAGTCCCCGGGGTCTGTATTCCTCCTACAATGAGCAGTTCTTC	CASSPRGLYSSYNEQFF
TRBV29-1	NA	TRBJ1-2	NA	TGCCAGGCGTGGTCCGGACAGAACTATGGCTACACCTTC	CQAWSGQNYGYTF
TRBV2	NA	TRBJ2-7	TRBD2	TGTGCCAGCCGACAACCACTAGCGGGATCCGGGCAGTACTTC	CASRQPLAGSGQYF
TRBV18	NA	TRBJ2-1	NA	TGTGCCAGCTCAATCACTAATTCAAATGAGCAGTTCTTC	CASSITNSNEQFF
TRBV6-5	NA	TRBJ2-7	NA	TGTGCCAGCAGTCCGAACAGGGGGGGCTCCTACGAGCAGTACTTC	CASSPNRGGSYEQYF
TRBV7-2	NA	TRBJ2-7	TRBD2	TGTGCCAGCAGCTTAGAGGGTAGCGGGAGAAACGAGCAGTACTTC	CASSLEGSGRNEQYF
TRBV15	NA	TRBJ2-3	TRBD2	TGTGCCACCAGCGCGGCTAGCGGGAGTCATACGCAGTATTTT	CATSAASGSHTQYF
TRBV3-1/TRBV3-2	NA	TRBJ2-7	TRBD2	TGTGCCAGCAGCCAGGCCGGGACTACCTACGAGCAGTACTTC	CASSQAGTTYEQYF
TRBV5-1	few	TRBJ2-5	TRBD1	TGCGCCAGCAGCAAGGACCCACAGGGGTCCCAAGAGACCCAGTACTTC	CASSKDPQGSQETQYF
TRBV7-8	NA	TRBJ2-7	TRBD1	TGTGCCAGCAGGTACCGGGACAGGGTCTCCGAGCAGTACTTC	CASRYRDRVSEQYF
TRBV7-8	NA	TRBJ1-1	NA	TGTGCCAGCAGCCCCCTGGCCTCCAACACTGAAGCTTTCTTT	CASSPLASNTEAFF
TRBV19	NA	TRBJ1-2	NA	TGTGCCAGCCGGACAGAGGTAGGCGGCTACACCTTC	CASRTEVGGYTF